One and the same sample provided the 18 T cell receptor beta chains below, sequenced in a study of cytomegalovirus exposure and HLA in healthy donors. Primers for the PCR totalled 60 Vbeta and 13 Jbeta. Measured with immunoSEQ multiplex PCR; TCRdb has only the in-frame clones, and not every one. The table has about 89,000 clones, about two thirds seen once; the top ten hold around 2%. Sequencing used PBMCs. The receptor source for this set is a human donor in good health.

This rearrangement joins TRBV30 to TRBJ1-5, with D possibly being TRBD1 (6 bases). Germline lookup yields CDR1 GTSNPN and CDR2 SVGIG (reference sequence). CDR3 length equals 14 residues. V was pared by 1 base and J by 4 bases, with 11 bases between. The CDR3 here is CAWSAVQGNQPQHF. In DNA form, the CDR3 reads TGTGCCTGGAGTGCCGTACAGGGTAATCAGCCCCAGCATTTT. Complete variable domain (other parts from reference TRBV30 and TRBJ1-5): SQTIHQWPATLVQPVGSPLSLECTVEGTSNPNLYWYRQAAGRGLQLLFYSVGIGQISSEVPQNLSASRPQDRQFILSSKKLLLSDSGFYLCAWSAVQGNQPQHFGDGTRLSIL.

This chain uses TRBV29-1 with TRBJ2-7; TRBD1 is a possible D gene (5 bases). The CDR3 totals 11 residues. Germline CDR1 and CDR2: SQVTM and ANQGSEA. Trimming took off 7 bases at V and 3 bases at J, with 10 bases between the two ends. As DNA, the CDR3 is TGCAGCGCCGGACACCTCTACGAGCAGTACTTC. As protein: CSAGHLYEQYF.

The rearrangement joins TRBV7-6 to TRBJ2-1, with 7 bases matching TRBD2. Trimming cost V 3 bases and J 4 bases; bases outside gene matches: 6. CDR1 is SGHVS and CDR2 is FNYEAQ in the germline V gene. This CDR3 region has 15 residues. CDR3 sequence (DNA): TGTGCCAGCAGCTTGCGTTCAGCGGGGTACAATGAGCAGTTCTTC. This translates into CASSLRSAGYNEQFF.

This clone showed up just a few times. J is TRBJ1-4 and V is TRBV6-1; TRBD1 matches 7 bases. The CDR3 length is 14 residues. Germline V gene lookup returns CDR1 MNHNS and CDR2 SASEGT. With 6 bases clipped from V and 11 bases from J, the junction kept 12 bases outside the gene matches. The CDR3 sequence is CASRDRQGGSKLFF. The DNA for the CDR3 is TGTGCCAGCAGAGACCGACAGGGTGGTTCCAAACTGTTTTTT.

The rearrangement uses TRBV23-1 and TRBJ1-6; 12 positions match TRBD1. TRBV23-1 is filed as an ORF, its function uncertain. CDR3 size: 19 residues. Trimming took 8 bases from V and 7 from J; bases not matched to a gene: 18. CDR3 sequence reads: CASGLDRDRGLGLNSPLHF. The CDR3 nucleotides read TGCGCCAGCGGGCTAGACCGGGACAGGGGGCTTGGGCTAAATTCACCCCTCCACTTT.

This clone came up a few times. The chain combines TRBV10-3 with TRBJ1-4; 7 positions agree with TRBD1. The CDR3 sequence is 13 residues long. The V gene's germline CDR1 is ENHRY and CDR2 SYGVKD. The ends lost 7 bases at V and 8 bases at J; junction bases unmatched: 7. The CDR3 nucleotides read TGTGCCATCAAGTCTTCAGGGGGGGAAAAACTGTTTTTT. It encodes CAIKSSGGEKLFF.

This chain joins TRBV7-9 and TRBJ2-1, with 10 positions matching TRBD2. This CDR3 comprises 15 residues. The germline gives CDR1 SEHNR, CDR2 FQNEAQ (reference sequence). V trimming: 3 bases; J trimming: 5 bases; junction bases outside the gene matches: 4. CDR3 sequence: CASSFPSGGHNEQFF. The CDR3 DNA follows: TGTGCCAGCAGCTTTCCTAGCGGGGGTCACAATGAGCAGTTCTTC.

The chain employs TRBV19 and TRBJ2-3, with 9 bases matching TRBD2. The V gene end was trimmed by 1 base and the J gene end by 2 bases; junction bases not matched to a gene: 7. Per the germline V gene, CDR1 is LNHDA and CDR2 is SQIVND (reference sequence). The CDR3 is 17 residues long. CDR3 sequence (DNA): TGTGCCAGTAGTATAGTCCAGCGGGGGGCTTTCACAGATACGCAGTATTTT. This gives the protein CASSIVQRGAFTDTQYF.

Only one count was recorded for this clone. This CDR3 reads CASSRDSSYNEQFF. The CDR3 DNA sequence: TGTGCCAGCAGCCGGGACTCCTCCTACAATGAGCAGTTCTTC. This chain uses TRBV7-2 with TRBJ2-1, with D perhaps matching TRBD2 (6 bases). This CDR3 is built from 14 residues. Germline CDR1 and CDR2: SGHTA and FQGNSA. V was clipped by 5 bases and J by 0 bases, with 8 bases between them.

The chain is built from TRBV4-2 and TRBJ1-2; D possibly corresponds to TRBD1 (6 bases). The CDR3 loop spans 15 amino acids. V shed 3 bases and J shed 2 bases, with 13 bases lying between them. Germline V gene lookup returns CDR1 LGHNA and CDR2 YNFKEQ. The CDR3 sequence: CASSQTSRGNYGYTF. Written as DNA, the CDR3 is TGTGCCAGCAGCCAGACGTCTAGGGGGAACTATGGCTACACCTTC.

V usage is TRBV4-2 and J usage is TRBJ2-3; unclear D gene. The V end was cut by 0 bases, the J end by 2 bases, with 6 bases between. CDR1 and CDR2 (germline): LGHNA, YNFKEQ. The CDR3 sequence is 14 residues long. The CDR3 region has the DNA TGTGCCAGCAGCCAAGACGGGTACACAGATACGCAGTATTTT. It translates to CASSQDGYTDTQYF.

The chain combines TRBV7-9 with TRBJ1-3; 9 bases map to TRBD1. Germline V gene sequence: CDR1 SEHNR, CDR2 FQNEAQ (reference sequence). The CDR3 is 15 amino acids. V trimming: 6 bases; J trimming: 7 bases; junction bases outside the gene matches: 10. This CDR3 reads CASSTTGQGGNTIYF. In DNA, the CDR3 is TGTGCCAGCAGTACGACGGGACAGGGTGGGAACACCATATATTTT.

J is TRBJ1-2 and V is TRBV5-6, with 8 positions matching TRBD1. The germline CDR1 and CDR2 sequences are SGHDT and YYEEEE. The CDR3 consists of 14 residues. V dropped 4 bases and J dropped 3; count of bases not matched to a gene: 5. For the CDR3, the DNA is TGTGCCAGCAGCCCGACAGGGGATCACTATGGCTACACCTTC. Its protein is CASSPTGDHYGYTF.

This clone was seen more than once but under ten times. The genes are TRBV6-5 and TRBJ2-2; 9 nucleotides match TRBD2. CDR1 and CDR2 from the germline V gene are MNHEY and SVGAGI. The V gene end was trimmed by 6 bases and the J gene end by 6 bases; junction bases not matched to a gene: 5. This CDR3 is built from 14 residues. Here the CDR3 DNA reads TGTGCCAGCAGCCGCGGGGGGGTCTCCGGGGAGCTGTTTTTT. Translating gives CASSRGGVSGELFF.

This rearrangement joins TRBV19 to TRBJ1-1, with TRBD1 matching 7 bases. Germline-derived CDR1 and CDR2 are LNHDA and SQIVND (reference sequence). J gave up 0 bases and V 6 bases, and 4 bases lay outside the gene matches. The CDR3 covers 14 residues. CDR3 loop: CASRGQFVNTEAFF. DNA for the CDR3: TGTGCCAGTAGGGGACAGTTTGTGAACACTGAAGCTTTCTTT.

Points on this clone: A read error may account for a junction end that differs from germline. The CDR3 protein is CAGSLRGSGSNTEAFF. The CDR3 DNA reads TGCGCCGGCAGCTTAAGGGGCTCCGGCTCGAACACTGAAGCTTTCTTT. The V call is TRBV5-1, the J call TRBJ1-1; D perhaps matches TRBD1 (5 bases). In germline, CDR1 is SGHRS, CDR2 YFSETQ. There are 16 residues in the CDR3.

The V gene is TRBV7-2, the J gene TRBJ2-1, with D possibly being TRBD2 (9 bases). V lost 5 bases, J lost 8 bases, and 31 bases lay in between. Looked up from germline, CDR1 is SGHTA and CDR2 is FQGNSA. The CDR3 has 19 amino acids. The chain's CDR3 is CASSPHAVAGATGGDEQFF. The CDR3 DNA is TGTGCCAGCAGCCCCCATGCGGTAGCGGGGGCAACAGGGGGGGATGAGCAGTTCTTC.

There are a few counts of this clone. The rearrangement joins TRBV19 to TRBJ2-1; TRBD2 is a possible D gene (5 bases). This CDR3 contains 14 residues. Germline loops: CDR1 LNHDA, CDR2 SQIVND (reference sequence). Trimming cost V 4 bases and J 1 base, with 8 bases left between them. CDR3 region: CASSSGLSYNEQFF. CDR3 coding DNA: TGTGCCAGTAGTAGCGGGCTGTCCTACAATGAGCAGTTCTTC.